What follows are 18 T cell receptor beta chains derived from one specimen sequenced in a study of control samples from healthy donors and cancer patients. The table came from immunoSEQ multiplex PCR; TCRdb's copy has only in-frame clones and leaves some out. Of around 89,000 clones in the sample, around 80% were seen once. Sequencing was performed on blood. Source of these receptors: a woman aged 60 to 75 in good health.

V gene TRBV5-1 combines with J gene TRBJ1-1; 7 nucleotides agree with TRBD1. The CDR3 runs to 15 residues. Trimming at V came to 2 bases and at J to 5 bases, leaving 9 bases not matched to a gene. Germline CDR1 and CDR2: SGHRS and YFSETQ. CDR3 nucleotide sequence: TGCGCCAGCAGCTTTACAGGGGTTGTGAGGACTGAAGCTTTCTTT. It translates to CASSFTGVVRTEAFF.

The CDR3 DNA sequence: TGTGCCAGCAGCCCCCAGACAGGGTTTACCTACGAGCAGTACTTC. Its translation: CASSPQTGFTYEQYF. The chain recombines TRBV5-6 with TRBJ2-7; 7 bases agree with TRBD1. The CDR3 covers 15 residues. Germline V CDR1 and CDR2: SGHDT, YYEEEE. J lost 2 bases, V lost 4 bases, and 9 bases had no gene match.

This clone was observed once. The chain has TRBV19 and TRBJ2-7; D is possibly TRBD1 (5 bases). The CDR3 sequence is 13 residues long. Trimming removed 7 bases from V and 2 bases from J, with 12 bases in between. Germline V gene data show CDR1 as LNHDA and CDR2 as SQIVND (reference sequence). Here the CDR3 reads CASNDRVAYEQYF. The CDR3 DNA reads TGTGCCAGTAATGACAGAGTCGCCTACGAGCAGTACTTC. Drawing the rest from reference TRBV19 and TRBJ2-7, the complete variable domain is DGGITQSPKYLFRKEGQNVTLSCEQNLNHDAMYWYRQDPGQGLRLIYYSQIVNDFQKGDIAEGYSVSREKKESFPLTVTSAQKNPTAFYLCASNDRVAYEQYFGPGTRLTVT.

The J gene is TRBJ1-6, the V gene TRBV6-6; possible D gene TRBD1, 5 bases. CDR3 length equals 15 residues. V lost 6 bases and J 2 bases, leaving 11 bases between the germline ends. Per germline, CDR1 MNHNY and CDR2 SVGAGI (reference sequence). The CDR3 DNA reads TGTGCCAGCAGCCAGGGTGGAACCTATAATTCACCCCTCCACTTT. Its protein product is CASSQGGTYNSPLHF.

The chain combines TRBV20-1 with TRBJ2-3, with D maybe TRBD2 (5 bases). V lost 7 bases and J 5 bases, leaving 7 bases between the germline ends. Germline CDR1 and CDR2: DFQATT and SNEGSKA (reference sequence). The CDR3 loop spans 10 amino acids. The CDR3: CSEGRDTQYF. In DNA, the CDR3 is TGCAGTGAAGGGAGAGATACGCAGTATTTT.

The chain employs TRBV7-6 and TRBJ2-3, with 7 nucleotides matching TRBD2. CDR3 length: 16 residues. With 4 bases clipped from V and 0 bases from J, the junction kept 7 bases outside the gene matches. Looked up from germline, CDR1 is SGHVS and CDR2 is FNYEAQ. This CDR3 is CASSYSGTTSTDTQYF. DNA of the CDR3: TGTGCCAGCAGCTATTCCGGGACTACTAGCACAGATACGCAGTATTTT.

The V call is TRBV5-4, the J call TRBJ2-3; 7 nucleotides agree with TRBD1. V trimming: 1 base; J trimming: 9 bases; junction bases outside the gene matches: 8. The germline V gene has CDR1 SGHNT and CDR2 YYREEE (reference sequence). The CDR3 has 14 residues. The CDR3 bases are TGTGCCAGCAGCTTGACAGGGGCTCTTTTAACGCAGTATTTT. Its translation is CASSLTGALLTQYF.

The chain joins TRBV7-9 to TRBJ1-1, with 8 nucleotides matching TRBD1. The germline gives CDR1 SEHNR, CDR2 FQNEAQ (reference sequence). This CDR3 is 14 amino acids long. V trimming: 4 bases; J trimming: 4 bases; junction bases outside the gene matches: 5. The CDR3, as DNA: TGTGCCAGCAGCTCCAACAGGGGGACCACTGAAGCTTTCTTT. Translating gives CASSSNRGTTEAFF.

The rearrangement uses TRBV7-2 and TRBJ2-7; the match to TRBD2 covers 7 bases. The CDR3 totals 15 residues. V was pared by 2 bases and J by 1 base, with 5 bases of the junction left unmatched. CDR1 is SGHTA and CDR2 is FQGNSA in the germline V gene. The CDR3 region has the DNA TGTGCCAGCAGCTTAAACCGGGGGGAATCCTACGAGCAGTACTTC. This translates into CASSLNRGESYEQYF.

The rearrangement uses TRBV10-2 and TRBJ2-1, with 13 bases matching TRBD2. The germline V gene has CDR1 WSHSY and CDR2 SAAADI. J lost 14 bases, V lost 10 bases, and 14 bases had no gene match. There are 14 residues in the CDR3. The CDR3 reads CATLRTSGSSGEFF. As DNA, the CDR3 is TGCGCCACCTTACGGACTAGCGGGAGTAGTGGCGAGTTCTTC.

V usage is TRBV19 and J usage is TRBJ2-1, with 9 bases matching TRBD1. CDR1 and CDR2 (germline): LNHDA, SQIVND (reference sequence). Trimming at V came to 4 bases and at J to 8 bases, leaving 6 bases not matched to a gene. The CDR3 consists of 14 residues. CDR3 loop: CASSKGQGGDEQFF. Here the CDR3 DNA reads TGTGCCAGTAGTAAGGGACAGGGTGGAGATGAGCAGTTCTTC.

The J gene is TRBJ2-7, the V gene TRBV6-5; 9 positions agree with TRBD1. Germline values: CDR1 MNHEY, CDR2 SVGAGI. CDR3 length equals 15 residues. The V gene end was trimmed by 6 bases and the J gene end by 5 bases; junction bases not matched to a gene: 11. The CDR3 region is CASRTPGTGHHEQYF. CDR3 nucleotides: TGTGCCAGCAGGACCCCCGGGACAGGGCACCACGAGCAGTACTTC.

V is TRBV13 and J is TRBJ2-3; D not certain. The CDR3 extends over 14 amino acids. Germline assignment: CDR1 PRHDT and CDR2 FYEKMQ (reference sequence). Deletions cut 7 bases from V and 0 bases from J, with 11 bases between. DNA of the CDR3: TGTGCCAGCACGCAGACGGCAAGCACAGATACGCAGTATTTT. It codes for CASTQTASTDTQYF.

In its sample, this clone was seen a few times. The chain links TRBV6-5 to TRBJ1-5; 7 positions agree with TRBD1. The CDR3 totals 15 residues. The V gene's germline CDR1 is MNHEY and CDR2 SVGAGI. With V trimmed by 4 bases and J by 0 bases, 3 bases remained unmatched. CDR3 nucleotides: TGTGCCAGCAGTTGGGGGACAGCTAGCAATCAGCCCCAGCATTTT. Encoded protein: CASSWGTASNQPQHF.

The J gene is TRBJ1-1, the V gene TRBV4-1; 8 bases agree with TRBD1. V gave up 2 bases and J gave up 0 bases; unmatched junction bases: 2. The germline V gene encodes CDR1 MGHRA and CDR2 YSYEKL. The CDR3 length is 15 residues. Written as DNA, the CDR3 is TGCGCCAGCAGCCAAATGGGACAGGTGAACACTGAAGCTTTCTTT. This sequence encodes CASSQMGQVNTEAFF.

The chain links TRBV9 to TRBJ1-1; D is unclear. V was trimmed by 0 bases and J by 1 base, leaving 7 bases between them. The CDR3 length is 14 residues. CDR1 is SGDLS, CDR2 YYNGEE, per germline. CDR3 nucleotide sequence: TGTGCCAGCAGCGTAGTCGGGCAGAACACTGAAGCTTTCTTT. Its protein product is CASSVVGQNTEAFF.

This rearrangement joins TRBV6-2 or TRBV6-3 to TRBJ1-1; D gene unclear. CDR1 is MNHEY, CDR2 SVGEGT, per germline. Trimming pared 0 bases from V and 2 bases from J, leaving 7 bases between. This CDR3 is built from 14 residues. CDR3 DNA sequence: TGTGCCAGCAGTTACTCTGTGACCAACACTGAAGCTTTCTTT. Residues: CASSYSVTNTEAFF.

The J gene is TRBJ2-1, the V gene TRBV7-6; the match to TRBD2 covers 8 bases. Per the germline V gene, CDR1 is SGHVS and CDR2 is FNYEAQ. The J segment lost 4 bases and the V segment lost 7 bases, leaving 18 bases of the junction unmatched. The CDR3 sequence is 18 residues long. CDR3: CASTPGGVGSANYNEQFF. CDR3 nucleotide sequence: TGTGCCAGCACCCCCGGGGGGGTTGGCAGTGCCAATTACAATGAGCAGTTCTTC.